What follows are 32 T cell receptor beta chains derived from one specimen sequenced in a study of blood T cell repertoires in COVID-19. TCRdb keeps only in-frame clones here, not all; method: immunoSEQ multiplex PCR. The data hold fewer than 150,000 clones, with approximately 89% observed a single time. Sequences were obtained from peripheral blood. Receptors were obtained from a human donor in a cohort sampled during active COVID-19.

This rearrangement joins TRBV30 to TRBJ2-7, with 15 bases aligning to TRBD2. J gave up 6 bases and V 3 bases, and 3 bases lay outside the gene matches. The CDR3 has 14 amino acids. CDR1 is GTSNPN, CDR2 SVGIG, per germline (reference sequence). The CDR3 sequence is CAWRSGLAGGEQYV. Here the CDR3 DNA reads TGTGCCTGGAGGTCGGGACTAGCGGGAGGCGAGCAGTACGTC.

The rearrangement joins TRBV7-2 to TRBJ2-1; 9 bases agree with TRBD1. This CDR3 region has 14 residues. The germline V gene encodes CDR1 SGHTA and CDR2 FQGNSA. Trimming took 4 bases from V and 6 from J; bases not matched to a gene: 4. CDR3 sequence (DNA): TGTGCCAGCAGCTCCGGGACAGGGTCCAATGAGCAGTTCTTC. Translating it yields CASSSGTGSNEQFF.

The chain is built from TRBV7-2 and TRBJ2-3, with no clear D. CDR1 SGHTA and CDR2 FQGNSA come from the germline V gene. The V gene lost 5 bases and the J gene lost 7 bases, with 10 bases spanning the gap. CDR3 length equals 12 residues. The CDR3 coding sequence is TGTGCCAGCAGCCTTTCGGGTTATACGCAGTATTTT. This encodes CASSLSGYTQYF.

The rearrangement links TRBV2 to TRBJ2-1; the match to TRBD2 covers 7 bases. V dropped 5 bases and J dropped 5; count of bases not matched to a gene: 9. The CDR3 loop spans 15 amino acids. CDR1 is SNHLY, CDR2 FYNNEI, per germline. The DNA of the CDR3 is TGTGCCAGCAGTCTTGAGCGGGGATCTCACAATGAGCAGTTCTTC. As protein: CASSLERGSHNEQFF.

V is TRBV9 and J is TRBJ2-1, with 12 bases lining up with TRBD2. Trimming at V came to 3 bases and at J to 2 bases, leaving 3 bases not matched to a gene. Germline assignment: CDR1 SGDLS and CDR2 YYNGEE. The CDR3 spans 16 residues. The CDR3 DNA follows: TGTGCCAGCAGCGGACTAGCGGGGGTCCCCTACAATGAGCAGTTCTTC. Its protein is CASSGLAGVPYNEQFF.

The rearrangement joins TRBV7-2 to TRBJ1-4; 7 bases map to TRBD1. V lost 5 bases, J lost 7 bases, and 10 bases stayed unmatched. CDR1 is SGHTA, CDR2 FQGNSA, per germline. This CDR3 spans 15 amino acids. The CDR3 DNA sequence: TGTGCCAGCAGCCCCCTCCCAGGGGGGTCTGAAAAACTGTTTTTT. Residues: CASSPLPGGSEKLFF. Combining the CDR3 with reference TRBV7-2 and TRBJ1-4 gives the whole variable domain GAGVSQSPSNKVTEKGKDVELRCDPISGHTALYWYRQSLGQGLEFLIYFQGNSAPDKSGLPSDRFSAERTGGSVSTLTIQRTQQEDSAVYLCASSPLPGGSEKLFFGSGTQLSVL.

The gene calls are TRBV6-5 and TRBJ1-6; tentatively, D is TRBD1 (5 bases). Trimming took 6 bases from V and 10 from J, leaving 16 bases between them. CDR3 size: 14 residues. Germline V CDR1 and CDR2: MNHEY, SVGAGI. CDR3 region: CASRGGTPGSPLHF. Written as DNA, the CDR3 is TGTGCCAGCAGGGGGGGGACCCCAGGGTCACCCCTCCACTTT.

The J gene is TRBJ2-1, the V gene TRBV4-3; weak D call: TRBD2 (6 bases). Germline lookup yields CDR1 LGHNA and CDR2 YSLEER. This CDR3 spans 14 amino acids. With 3 bases removed from V and 11 bases from J, the gap between germline ends came to 17 bases. CDR3: CASSQVLRDSKQFF. Written as DNA, the CDR3 is TGCGCCAGCAGCCAGGTACTTAGGGACTCAAAGCAGTTCTTC.

The V and J genes are TRBV19 and TRBJ1-5, with a weak D call TRBD1 (5 bases). This CDR3 is built from 13 residues. Between the trimmed V and J ends, which lost 3 bases and 5 bases, there was a span of 8 bases. Germline V lookup: CDR1 LNHDA, CDR2 SQIVND (reference sequence). The DNA for the CDR3 is TGTGCCAGTAGTATGGACATAGATCAGCCCCAGCATTTT. Translation gives CASSMDIDQPQHF.

The rearrangement links TRBV18 to TRBJ2-7, with 7 bases matching TRBD2. V lost 1 base to trimming and J lost 5 bases; unmatched junction nucleotides: 11. Germline values: CDR1 KGHSH, CDR2 LQKENI. There are 16 residues in the CDR3. The CDR3, as DNA: TGTGCCAGCTCACCACTGTCCGGGGGGATGGGACACGAGCAGTACGTC. This encodes CASSPLSGGMGHEQYV.

This clone was observed a handful of times. Different DNA sequences within this sample yield the same CDR3. The chain recombines TRBV7-9 with TRBJ2-3, with TRBD2 identical over 14 bases. Germline assignment: CDR1 SEHNR and CDR2 FQNEAQ (reference sequence). V shed 5 bases and J 5 bases; nucleotides not matched to a gene: 3. The CDR3 is 15 residues long. CDR3 sequence reads: CASSLGLAGGDTQYF. The CDR3 DNA sequence: TGTGCCAGCAGCCTCGGACTAGCGGGGGGAGATACGCAGTATTTT.

The chain couples TRBV11-3 to TRBJ2-1, with TRBD1 identical over 7 bases. CDR1 and CDR2 from the germline V gene are SGHNT and YENEEA. Trimming cost V 7 bases and J 4 bases; bases outside gene matches: 1. This CDR3 region has 12 residues. CDR3 protein: CASTGQYNEQFF. CDR3 sequence (DNA): TGTGCCAGCACGGGACAGTACAATGAGCAGTTCTTC.

The chain joins TRBV5-6 to TRBJ2-4, with unresolved D. In germline, CDR1 is SGHDT, CDR2 YYEEEE. V lost 0 bases and J 0 bases, leaving 7 bases between the germline ends. This CDR3 is built from 15 residues. The CDR3 DNA reads TGTGCCAGCAGCTTGGCCGGTCAAGCCAAAAACATTCAGTACTTC. It specifies CASSLAGQAKNIQYF.

The chain's CDR3 is CASSQTSGTYNEQFF. CDR3 DNA: TGTGCCAGCAGCCAAACTAGCGGGACCTACAATGAGCAGTTCTTC. The chain joins TRBV3-1 (or the pseudogene TRBV3-2) to TRBJ2-1; TRBD2 matches 10 bases. The CDR3 length is 15 residues. Germline V CDR1 and CDR2: LGHDT, YNNKEL (reference sequence). V lost 2 bases, J lost 2 bases, and 0 bases stayed unmatched.

This sequence joins TRBV7-9 and TRBJ1-2; possibly TRBD1 for D (6 bases). Germline CDR1 and CDR2: SEHNR and FQNEAQ (reference sequence). The CDR3 has 14 amino acids. The V and J ends lost 7 bases and 8 bases respectively, with 20 bases between them. The CDR3 DNA follows: TGTGCCAGCACCAGGACAGAACCTGGTCGCGGCTACACCTTC. This gives the protein CASTRTEPGRGYTF.

The table lists this clone with a few counts. The CDR3 nucleotides are TGTGCCAGCAGTTTAGGTCTTTACGAGCAGTACGTC. Amino acids: CASSLGLYEQYV. The chain employs TRBV12-3 or TRBV12-4 and TRBJ2-7; D remains ambiguous. The V end lost 1 base, the J end lost 4 bases, and 5 bases lay between the germline ends. This CDR3 has 12 amino acids.

The chain joins TRBV27 to TRBJ1-5; 7 nucleotides line up with TRBD1. This CDR3 is built from 15 residues. J gave up 2 bases and V 6 bases, and 7 bases lay outside the gene matches. Germline V gene data show CDR1 as MNHEY and CDR2 as SMNVEV (reference sequence). The DNA of the CDR3 is TGTGCCAGCAGCACCGGACAGGCTGGCAATCAGCCCCAGCATTTT. This gives the protein CASSTGQAGNQPQHF.

This chain connects TRBV19 to TRBJ1-1; D gene uncertain. CDR3 length: 15 residues. The germline V gene encodes CDR1 LNHDA and CDR2 SQIVND (reference sequence). V lost 2 bases, J lost 1 base, and 11 bases lay in between. CDR3 amino acids: CASSIMPVSNTEAFF. The CDR3 region has the DNA TGTGCCAGTAGTATAATGCCGGTTTCGAACACTGAAGCTTTCTTT.

This chain uses TRBV5-1 with TRBJ1-6; 10 nucleotides align to TRBD1. This CDR3 spans 19 amino acids. Per the germline V gene, CDR1 is SGHRS and CDR2 is YFSETQ. V lost 3 bases to trimming and J lost 5 bases; unmatched junction nucleotides: 14. The CDR3 region is CASSWGSTGGKSDNSPLHF. The CDR3 coding sequence is TGCGCCAGCAGCTGGGGATCGACAGGGGGCAAATCAGATAATTCACCCCTCCACTTT.

This CDR3 is CASHGDSYSQETQYF. As DNA, the CDR3 is TGTGCCAGCCACGGCGACAGTTACAGCCAAGAGACCCAGTACTTC. The genes are TRBV28 and TRBJ2-5, with D perhaps matching TRBD1 (5 bases). V was clipped by 8 bases and J by 1 base, with 17 bases between them. The germline V gene encodes CDR1 MDHEN and CDR2 SYDVKM. The length of the CDR3 is 15 residues.

This sequence joins TRBV7-6 and TRBJ2-7; possible D gene TRBD2, 7 bases. V gave up 0 bases and J gave up 2 bases, with 11 bases separating them. Per germline, CDR1 SGHVS and CDR2 FNYEAQ. The CDR3 loop spans 15 amino acids. CDR3 DNA sequence: TGTGCCAGCAGCTTAGCCGGGGGGCTCACCTACGAGCAGTACTTC. Protein product: CASSLAGGLTYEQYF.

The chain links TRBV29-1 to TRBJ2-1; 8 nucleotides align to TRBD2. Germline V lookup: CDR1 SQVTM, CDR2 ANQGSEA. V dropped 1 base and J dropped 9; count of bases not matched to a gene: 14. This CDR3 is 16 amino acids long. CDR3 nucleotide sequence: TGCAGCGTTGAAGTTCTCGGGACCAGGGCGGGGGGTGAGCAGTTCTTC. Translation gives CSVEVLGTRAGGEQFF.

This sequence joins TRBV7-2 and TRBJ2-2; TRBD1 agrees at 8 bases. Germline values: CDR1 SGHTA, CDR2 FQGNSA. Trimming cost V 1 base and J 5 bases; bases outside gene matches: 6. This CDR3 has 16 residues. CDR3 sequence: CASSLGQGARTGELFF. The DNA for the CDR3 is TGTGCCAGCAGCTTAGGTCAGGGGGCGCGAACCGGGGAGCTGTTTTTT.

This chain links TRBV9 with TRBJ2-7; 11 bases are a match to TRBD2. This CDR3 contains 19 residues. Trimming took 0 bases from V and 3 from J; bases not matched to a gene: 14. Germline loops: CDR1 SGDLS, CDR2 YYNGEE. CDR3 residues: CASSVGLSLAGGPFYEQYF. The CDR3, as DNA: TGTGCCAGCAGCGTAGGTTTAAGCCTAGCGGGGGGACCCTTCTACGAGCAGTACTTC. The full variable domain, rest sourced from reference TRBV9 and TRBJ2-7, is DSGVTQTPKHLITATGQRVTLRCSPRSGDLSVYWYQQSLDQGLQFLIQYYNGEERAKGNILERFSAQQFPDLHSELNLSSLELGDSALYFCASSVGLSLAGGPFYEQYFGPGTRLTVT.

V gene TRBV9 combines with J gene TRBJ1-6, with no clear D. CDR1 and CDR2 (germline): SGDLS, YYNGEE. The CDR3 has 16 amino acids. V was pared by 1 base and J by 0 bases, with 8 bases between. The CDR3 DNA reads as TGTGCCAGCAGCGTATCGGGGAGCTCCTATAATTCACCCCTCCACTTT. This codes for CASSVSGSSYNSPLHF. Full variable domain (missing parts from reference TRBV9 and TRBJ1-6): DSGVTQTPKHLITATGQRVTLRCSPRSGDLSVYWYQQSLDQGLQFLIQYYNGEERAKGNILERFSAQQFPDLHSELNLSSLELGDSALYFCASSVSGSSYNSPLHFGNGTRLTVT.

The chain combines TRBV27 with TRBJ1-2, with TRBD1 identical over 8 bases. The CDR3 loop spans 14 amino acids. CDR1 and CDR2 from the germline V gene are MNHEY and SMNVEV (reference sequence). V trimming: 6 bases; J trimming: 8 bases; junction bases outside the gene matches: 11. The CDR3 here is CASRRYQGAQGYTF. The DNA of the CDR3 is TGTGCCAGCAGACGATACCAGGGGGCGCAGGGCTACACCTTC.

The rearrangement uses TRBV3-1 (or the pseudogene TRBV3-2) and TRBJ2-1, with 8 positions matching TRBD2. This CDR3 region has 16 residues. V was clipped by 3 bases and J by 10 bases; unmatched bases: 14. Germline CDR1 LGHDT, CDR2 YNNKEL (reference sequence). Here the CDR3 reads CASSHLTRTSPREQFF. The DNA for the CDR3 is TGTGCCAGCAGCCACCTTACCCGGACTAGCCCACGGGAGCAGTTCTTC.

The V and J genes are TRBV25-1 and TRBJ2-7; perhaps TRBD1 as D (6 bases). CDR3 length equals 13 residues. Germline values: CDR1 MGHDK, CDR2 SYGVNS. V lost 2 bases, J lost 10 bases, and 15 bases lay in between. The CDR3 DNA reads TGTGCCAGCAGTGAACATGGACAGTTCGGACAGTACTTC. Protein sequence: CASSEHGQFGQYF.

The CDR3 loop reads CASSYSLAGEGYEQFF. The CDR3 DNA reads as TGTGCCAGCAGTTACTCTCTAGCGGGCGAGGGGTATGAGCAGTTCTTC. This chain uses TRBV6-5 with TRBJ2-1; 8 positions match TRBD2. Germline V gene lookup returns CDR1 MNHEY and CDR2 SVGAGI. The CDR3 spans 16 residues. V gave up 0 bases and J gave up 8 bases; unmatched junction bases: 9.

The chain uses TRBV5-6 and TRBJ2-5; D remains ambiguous. Trimming took off 0 bases at V and 8 bases at J, with 5 bases between the two ends. Germline V gives CDR1 SGHDT, CDR2 YYEEEE. This CDR3 comprises 11 residues. CDR3 nucleotides: TGTGCCAGCAGCTTGGAATCAACCCAGTACTTC. This gives the protein CASSLESTQYF.

The CDR3 protein is CAIRNARGGNEQFF. CDR3 in DNA: TGTGCCATCAGGAACGCCCGAGGGGGCAATGAGCAGTTCTTC. The gene calls are TRBV10-3 and TRBJ2-1; maybe TRBD1 (6 bases). This CDR3 region has 14 residues. Germline CDR1 ENHRY, CDR2 SYGVKD. V shed 6 bases and J shed 6 bases, with 15 bases lying between them.

The chain carries TRBV7-2 and TRBJ2-5, with D perhaps matching TRBD2 (7 bases). Trimming pared 3 bases from V and 4 bases from J, leaving 12 bases between. The CDR3 has 14 amino acids. In germline, CDR1 is SGHTA, CDR2 FQGNSA. The DNA of the CDR3 is TGTGCCAGCAGCTTTGGGCGGGGGCCAGAGACCCAGTACTTC. It encodes CASSFGRGPETQYF.